The 12 T cell receptor beta chains below come from one sample, sequenced in a study of blood T cell repertoires in COVID-19. Produced via immunoSEQ multiplex PCR; TCRdb's table is partial and in-frame only. The repertoire holds 300,000 to 450,000 clones, with approximately 87% as singletons. Material: peripheral blood. Receptor source: a woman in her twenties or thirties with COVID-19, enrolled during active disease.

The rearrangement joins TRBV2 to TRBJ2-3; 7 bases agree with TRBD1. Germline CDR1 SNHLY, CDR2 FYNNEI. The CDR3 has 13 residues. V lost 10 bases to trimming and J lost 2 bases; unmatched junction nucleotides: 6. DNA for the CDR3: TGTGCCACCGGACAGGACTCCACAGATACGCAGTATTTT. Its protein is CATGQDSTDTQYF.

This chain uses TRBV7-9 with TRBJ2-1; possibly TRBD2 for D (6 bases). The CDR3 has 15 residues. The germline V gene has CDR1 SEHNR and CDR2 FQNEAQ (reference sequence). V was cut by 2 bases and J by 6 bases, with 14 bases left in between. Here the CDR3 DNA reads TGTGCCAGCAGCTTACTCAGCGGAGGGCTCAATGAGCAGTTCTTC. This sequence encodes CASSLLSGGLNEQFF.

V gene TRBV2 combines with J gene TRBJ2-5; 7 nucleotides line up with TRBD1. This CDR3 contains 14 residues. CDR1 SNHLY and CDR2 FYNNEI come from the germline V gene. V dropped 6 bases and J dropped 4; count of bases not matched to a gene: 8. CDR3 in amino acids: CASSLTGTAETQYF. The CDR3, as DNA: TGTGCCAGCAGCCTTACCGGGACAGCAGAGACCCAGTACTTC.

V and J are TRBV5-6 and TRBJ2-1, with 10 bases lining up with TRBD2. The CDR3 extends over 18 amino acids. V shed 4 bases and J 2 bases; nucleotides not matched to a gene: 12. The germline V gene encodes CDR1 SGHDT and CDR2 YYEEEE. CDR3 amino acids: CASSPRYRTSGPYNEQFF. In DNA, the CDR3 is TGTGCCAGCAGCCCGCGGTATCGGACTAGCGGACCCTACAATGAGCAGTTCTTC.

This clone has at least ten counts. The sample carries other DNA sequences with the same CDR3. V gene TRBV27 combines with J gene TRBJ2-3; D is unresolved. The CDR3 is made up of 13 amino acids. The V gene lost 5 bases and the J gene lost 2 bases, with 8 bases spanning the gap. CDR1 and CDR2 from the germline V gene are MNHEY and SMNVEV (reference sequence). The CDR3: CASSPPVTDTQYF. CDR3 nucleotides: TGTGCCAGCAGTCCCCCAGTCACAGATACGCAGTATTTT.

The genes are TRBV28 and TRBJ2-5; 9 bases align to TRBD1. CDR1 and CDR2 from the germline V gene are MDHEN and SYDVKM. The CDR3 is 12 amino acids. The J segment lost 4 bases and the V segment lost 8 bases, leaving 2 bases of the junction unmatched. The CDR3 loop is CASGTGIETQYF. The DNA for the CDR3 is TGTGCCAGCGGGACAGGGATAGAGACCCAGTACTTC. The variable domain in full, with the rest retrieved from reference TRBV28 and TRBJ2-5, is DVKVTQSSRYLVKRTGEKVFLECVQDMDHENMFWYRQDPGLGLRLIYFSYDVKMKEKGDIPEGYSVSREKKERFSLILESASTNQTSMYLCASGTGIETQYFGPGTRLLVL.

V and J are TRBV6-5 and TRBJ2-1; the D is unclear. Deletions cut 7 bases from V and 9 bases from J, with 13 bases between. The CDR3 sequence is 12 residues long. The germline V gene encodes CDR1 MNHEY and CDR2 SVGAGI. The CDR3 protein is CASTGIRGEQFF. The CDR3 region has the DNA TGTGCCAGCACAGGTATCCGTGGTGAGCAGTTCTTC.

This rearrangement joins TRBV28 to TRBJ2-1, with a weak D call TRBD2 (6 bases). CDR1 is MDHEN, CDR2 SYDVKM, per germline. Deletions cut 6 bases from V and 4 bases from J, with 19 bases between. CDR3 length: 16 residues. CDR3 loop: CASRTPGTYVYNEQFF. In nucleotides, the CDR3 is TGTGCCAGCAGAACACCCGGGACTTATGTATACAATGAGCAGTTCTTC. Full variable domain (rest looked up from reference TRBV28 and TRBJ2-1): DVKVTQSSRYLVKRTGEKVFLECVQDMDHENMFWYRQDPGLGLRLIYFSYDVKMKEKGDIPEGYSVSREKKERFSLILESASTNQTSMYLCASRTPGTYVYNEQFFGPGTRLTVL.

The rearrangement uses TRBV11-2 and TRBJ1-2; no clear D. The CDR3 totals 17 residues. Trimming left V 5 bases short and J 1 base short, with 20 bases between. Germline V lookup: CDR1 SGHAT, CDR2 FQNNGV. Here the CDR3 reads CASSPLRELRGNYGYTF. The DNA for the CDR3 is TGTGCCAGCAGCCCCCTGAGGGAGCTGCGGGGTAACTATGGCTACACCTTC.

This clone was counted between two and nine times. The J gene is TRBJ2-3, the V gene TRBV21-1; whether TRBD2, the table's D call, matches the DNA was not checked. TRBV21-1 corresponds to a pseudogene. The CDR3 spans 12 residues. Written as DNA, the CDR3 is TGTGCCAGCAGCCGGGACTCAGATACGCAGTATTTT. Its protein product is CASSRDSDTQYF.

This rearrangement joins TRBV11-2 to TRBJ2-5, with D possibly matching TRBD1 (6 bases). Trimming removed 4 bases at V and 7 bases at J, with 16 bases between. Germline lookup yields CDR1 SGHAT and CDR2 FQNNGV. This CDR3 spans 14 amino acids. The CDR3 protein is CASSSLQGLVTQYF. The CDR3 nucleotides are TGTGCCAGCAGCTCACTACAGGGCCTAGTGACCCAGTACTTC.

V and J are TRBV4-3 and TRBJ2-2, with TRBD2 as a possible D gene (5 bases). CDR3 size: 14 residues. Germline CDR1 reads LGHNA; CDR2 reads YSLEER. Trimming took 1 base from V and 3 from J, leaving 6 bases between them. CDR3 in DNA: TGCGCCAGCAGCCAAGTGAGGGACACCGGGGAGCTGTTTTTT. Its translation is CASSQVRDTGELFF.